This T cell receptor beta chain was obtained from a study of T cells after somatic rescue of genetic block. Germline V gene sequence: CDR1 SGHRS, CDR2 YFSETQ. V gave up 0 bases and J gave up 6 bases; unmatched junction bases: 9. CDR3 length: 15 amino acids. Only in-frame clones appear in the TCRdb table, and some are missing; sequencing was by immunoSEQ multiplex PCR. Among more than 70,000 clones listed, 80% to 90% were seen once. V usage is TRBV5-1 and J usage is TRBJ2-7; 7 nucleotides match TRBD1. This TCR derives from a woman aged 18-35 years. Input material: peripheral blood mononuclear cells (PBMCs). CDR3 in DNA: TGCGCCAGCAGCTTGGAAGGGACAGCTCTCCGCGAGCAGTACTTC. It codes for CASSLEGTALREQYF.